This T cell receptor (beta chain) is from a study of cytomegalovirus exposure and HLA in healthy donors. As for the study in general: In a previous analysis, 117 million unique TCR beta sequences were found from 170 million or so T cells. Study observations and caveats: Most subjects' HLA-A and HLA-B alleles were reportedly predicted from TCR beta sequences. A reported reduction in N-insertions relative to the approximately 640-donor mean was seen in an Asian-associated ancestry cluster in a later analysis. Roughly uniform depth of sequencing across donors was assumed in presence/absence analyses.

As for this clone: Its antigen is as yet unknown.

Primers included in the PCR were 60 Vbeta and 13 Jbeta primers. Profiled with immunoSEQ multiplex PCR; TCRdb holds only in-frame clones, not every one. This sample has under 45,000 clones, with 80% found just once. CDR3 size: 18 residues. V gave up 4 bases and J gave up 2 bases; unmatched junction bases: 16. CDR1 is SGHRS and CDR2 is YFSETQ in the germline V gene. The sequence was collected from a male donor in good health and CMV-seronegative. This sequence joins TRBV5-1 and TRBJ1-2; 8 bases line up with TRBD1. Sequences were obtained from PBMCs. The CDR3 region has the DNA TGCGCCAGCAGCGATTTTGGGGCAGGGGGCTTTGGAAACTATGGCTACACCTTC. The encoded protein is CASSDFGAGGFGNYGYTF.